This TCR beta chain came from a study of T cells in Graves' hyperthyroidism and ophthalmopathy. Study overall: Peripheral blood specimens were obtained at initial diagnosis, prior to any treatment.

The junction had 5 bases not matched to a gene; V was cut back by 0 bases and J by 3 bases. Germline CDR1 reads KGHSH; CDR2 reads LQKENI. The CDR3 has 15 amino acids. This clonotype was counted many times. Its antigen is as yet unknown. Diagnoses were established using clinical symptoms, serum thyroxine and TRAb, thyroid ultrasound and orbital computed tomography. The blood specimen was taken at initial hyperthyroidism diagnosis, before any ophthalmopathy symptoms. RNA transcripts gave rise to amplified TCR beta CDR3 regions. The HTBI set primed first-round TCR CDR3 RT-PCR. Using its own MiXCR run on the multiplex PCR reads, TCRdb lists one record per CDR3 protein. The table lists nearly 600,000 distinct CDR3 sequences, around 13% of them singletons. Findings and caveats of the study: Before onset, ophthalmopathy was predicted by the model a median 6.5 months earlier.

Sequencing was performed on blood. This sequence joins TRBV18 and TRBJ2-7, with TRBD1 identical over 7 bases. The TCR sequence derives from a woman under 40 with Graves' hyperthyroidism that later progressed to Graves' ophthalmopathy. CDR3 nucleotides: TGTGCCAGCTCACCACCCGGAGCAGGGGGCTACGAGCAGTACTTC. Residues: CASSPPGAGGYEQYF.